The 20 T cell receptor beta chains below were found in one sample sequenced in a study of early T cells in non-severe SARS-CoV-2 infection. TCRdb recomputed calls from the 5' RACE reads with MiXCR, one row per CDR3 protein. The table has over 100,000 distinct CDR3 sequences, over 10% seen once. Sequenced sample: whole blood. The receptors originated from an adult who was a healthcare worker with PCR-confirmed SARS-CoV-2 infection or an uninfected control (not recorded which).

The rearrangement links TRBV28 to TRBJ2-7; no clear D. The germline V and J ends were trimmed by 3 bases and 0 bases, with 9 bases remaining between them. The CDR3 loop spans 14 amino acids. Germline assignment: CDR1 MDHEN and CDR2 SYDVKM. The CDR3 DNA follows: TGTGCCAGCAGTTTCCAGCGTAGCTCCTACGAGCAGTACTTC. It codes for CASSFQRSSYEQYF.

This clonotype showed up many times. The chain recombines TRBV5-1 with TRBJ2-3, with D perhaps TRBD2 (5 bases). The CDR3 runs to 15 residues. CDR1 is SGHRS, CDR2 YFSETQ, per germline. Trimming shortened V by 1 base and J by 2 bases, and 11 bases separated the two germline ends. The CDR3 nucleotides read TGCGCCAGCAGCTTGTTCGACTACCACACAGATACGCAGTATTTT. It is translated as CASSLFDYHTDTQYF.

This clonotype was counted at least ten times. The V gene is TRBV3-1, the J gene TRBJ2-4, with D unclear. The V gene lost 2 bases and the J gene lost 6 bases, with 8 bases spanning the gap. The CDR3 is 13 residues long. CDR1 is LGHDT, CDR2 YNNKEL, per germline (reference sequence). CDR3 in DNA: TGTGCCAGCAGCCAACCTTTCCCAAACATTCAGTACTTC. Translation gives CASSQPFPNIQYF. The full variable domain, rest sourced from reference TRBV3-1 and TRBJ2-4, is DTAVSQTPKYLVTQMGNDKSIKCEQNLGHDTMYWYKQDSKKFLKIMFSYNNKELIINETVPNRFSPKSPDKAHLNLHINSLELGDSAVYFCASSQPFPNIQYFGAGTRLSVL.

V gene TRBV12-3 or TRBV12-4 combines with J gene TRBJ2-1; D unclear. V was cut by 7 bases and J by 7 bases, with 11 bases left in between. There are 12 residues in the CDR3. In DNA, the CDR3 is TGTGCCAGCATGAGCGATCCTAATGAGCAGTTCTTC. Protein product: CASMSDPNEQFF.

This clonotype came up a few times. V and J are TRBV6-5 and TRBJ1-1; no firm D call. Germline V lookup: CDR1 MNHEY, CDR2 SVGAGI. The ends were cut back, 5 bases at V and 1 base at J, with 17 bases in the middle. This CDR3 contains 16 residues. CDR3 in amino acids: CASSPLQLTRNTEAFF. For the CDR3, the DNA is TGTGCCAGCAGTCCGCTACAGTTAACGAGGAACACTGAAGCTTTCTTT.

The chain couples TRBV20-1 to TRBJ2-7; D might be TRBD2 (6 bases). Germline lookup yields CDR1 DFQATT and CDR2 SNEGSKA (reference sequence). V lost 2 bases, J lost 7 bases, and 15 bases lay in between. The CDR3 extends over 13 amino acids. This chain's CDR3 is CSARRDSFGEQYF. The CDR3 DNA reads as TGCAGTGCTAGAAGGGACTCCTTTGGAGAGCAGTACTTC.

This clonotype was seen a few times. The V gene is TRBV5-1, the J gene TRBJ2-7, with 7 bases identical to TRBD1. V lost 3 bases to trimming and J lost 2 bases; unmatched junction nucleotides: 5. The CDR3 runs 14 residues. Germline CDR1 reads SGHRS; CDR2 reads YFSETQ. CDR3 DNA sequence: TGCGCCAGCAGCTCCGGGACAGCCCCCTACGAGCAGTACTTC. Translation gives CASSSGTAPYEQYF.

In the case of this clonotype: This may stem from a read error, because a much larger clone lies one nucleotide away. The chain carries TRBV28 and TRBJ2-7, with a possible D match to TRBD1 (6 bases). The CDR3 spans 13 residues. Germline V CDR1 and CDR2: MDHEN, SYDVKM. CDR3 amino acids: CTSSRRGPYEQYF. DNA for the CDR3: TGTACCAGCAGTCGCAGGGGCCCCTACGAGCAGTACTTC.

This clonotype was observed a few times. The chain couples TRBV28 to TRBJ2-7; 7 bases align to TRBD2. Germline loops: CDR1 MDHEN, CDR2 SYDVKM. CDR3 length: 13 residues. V lost 6 bases to trimming and J lost 0 bases; unmatched junction nucleotides: 2. Written as DNA, the CDR3 is TGTGCCAGCAGGGGGGGGAGCTCCTACGAGCAGTACTTC. Translated: CASRGGSSYEQYF.

This clonotype was counted a few times. The J gene is TRBJ2-3, the V gene TRBV5-1; 11 nucleotides align to TRBD2. The J segment lost 4 bases and the V segment lost 4 bases, leaving 8 bases of the junction unmatched. The CDR3 runs to 16 residues. The germline gives CDR1 SGHRS, CDR2 YFSETQ. The CDR3 loop reads CASSLVAGGPADTQYF. The CDR3, as DNA: TGCGCCAGCAGCCTTGTAGCGGGAGGGCCTGCAGATACGCAGTATTTT.

There are a few counts of this clonotype. CDR3: CASTPIKSPETQYF. CDR3 sequence (DNA): TGTGCCAGCACCCCGATTAAGTCCCCGGAGACCCAGTACTTC. The genes are TRBV6-2 or TRBV6-3 and TRBJ2-5; D is undetermined. Germline CDR1 MNHEY, CDR2 SVGEGT. The CDR3 extends over 14 amino acids. V was trimmed by 7 bases and J by 5 bases, leaving 17 bases between them.

The chain couples TRBV7-9 to TRBJ2-7; D unclear. The CDR3 totals 12 residues. Germline CDR1 is SEHNR and CDR2 is FQNEAQ (reference sequence). V was cut by 0 bases and J by 6 bases, with 6 bases left in between. The CDR3 DNA is TGTGCCAGCAGCTTAGCTTTCGGCGAGCAGTACTTC. This gives the protein CASSLAFGEQYF.

This clonotype was picked up many times. This sequence joins TRBV19 and TRBJ1-5; tentative D call: TRBD1 (6 bases). The V gene's germline CDR1 is LNHDA and CDR2 SQIVND (reference sequence). The CDR3 contains 14 residues. Trimming cost V 3 bases and J 5 bases, with 11 bases left between them. CDR3 loop: CASSIFQGHQPQHF. CDR3 nucleotide sequence: TGTGCCAGTAGTATCTTCCAGGGGCATCAGCCCCAGCATTTT.

This clonotype came up a few times. J is TRBJ2-1 and V is TRBV13; 14 nucleotides align to TRBD2. Germline V CDR1 and CDR2: PRHDT, FYEKMQ (reference sequence). This CDR3 spans 18 amino acids. V lost 5 bases, J lost 2 bases, and 8 bases stayed unmatched. CDR3 sequence reads: CASSPGLAGEETYNEQFF. The CDR3 DNA reads as TGTGCCAGCAGCCCGGGACTAGCGGGAGAGGAAACCTACAATGAGCAGTTCTTC.

This clonotype appeared many times. The chain uses TRBV12-3 or TRBV12-4 and TRBJ1-2; tentatively, D is TRBD1 (6 bases). V lost 5 bases and J 6 bases, leaving 19 bases between the germline ends. This CDR3 has 15 amino acids. CDR3: CASSIRGLSYHGYTF. As DNA, the CDR3 is TGTGCCAGCAGTATCCGGGGGCTATCATACCATGGCTACACCTTC.

J is TRBJ1-2 and V is TRBV6-5, with D perhaps matching TRBD1 (5 bases). The CDR3 is 12 residues long. The germline gives CDR1 MNHEY, CDR2 SVGAGI. Trimming took 5 bases from V and 14 from J, leaving 18 bases between them. In DNA form, the CDR3 reads TGTGCCAGCAGTCAAGACGACAGACCCTATACCTTC. It yields the protein CASSQDDRPYTF.

The V and J genes are TRBV9 and TRBJ2-5, with a tentative D call TRBD2 (5 bases). This CDR3 spans 14 amino acids. Germline assignment: CDR1 SGDLS and CDR2 YYNGEE. Trimming left V 3 bases short and J 5 bases short, with 14 bases between. The chain's CDR3 is CASSGSGLGETQYF. The CDR3, as DNA: TGTGCCAGCAGCGGAAGCGGCCTTGGCGAGACCCAGTACTTC.

This clonotype was seen only a few times. The chain links TRBV29-1 to TRBJ2-5; D might be TRBD1 or TRBD2, each matching 5 bases. Germline V CDR1 and CDR2: SQVTM, ANQGSEA. V shed 6 bases and J shed 1 base, with 12 bases lying between them. There are 13 residues in the CDR3. CDR3 nucleotide sequence: TGCAGCGTGCCCGGGGCCACCCAAGAGACCCAGTACTTC. It yields the protein CSVPGATQETQYF.

This clonotype occurred many times. The chain has TRBV29-1 and TRBJ1-2; no clear D gene. There are 11 residues in the CDR3. V dropped 2 bases and J dropped 2 bases, with 3 bases sitting between them. Germline assignment: CDR1 SQVTM and CDR2 ANQGSEA. CDR3 sequence reads: CSVELNYGYTF. The CDR3 DNA reads as TGCAGCGTTGAATTAAACTATGGCTACACCTTC. The full variable domain, with the rest looked up from reference TRBV29-1 and TRBJ1-2, is SAVISQKPSRDICQRGTSLTIQCQVDSQVTMMFWYRQQPGQSLTLIATANQGSEATYESGFVIDKFPISRPNLTFSTLTVSNMSPEDSSIYLCSVELNYGYTFGSGTRLTVV.

This sequence joins TRBV11-2 and TRBJ1-1; D ambiguous. Germline V gene sequence: CDR1 SGHAT, CDR2 FQNNGV. CDR3 length equals 14 residues. Trimming removed 1 base at V and 1 base at J, with 7 bases between. The CDR3 loop is CASSLVSGNTEAFF. The CDR3 nucleotides read TGTGCCAGCAGCTTAGTCTCGGGGAACACTGAAGCTTTCTTT. The variable domain in full, completed from reference TRBV11-2 and TRBJ1-1, reads EAGVAQSPRYKIIEKRQSVAFWCNPISGHATLYWYQQILGQGPKLLIQFQNNGVVDDSQLPKDRFSAERLKGVDSTLKIQPAKLEDSAVYLCASSLVSGNTEAFFGQGTRLTVV.